This TCR beta chain is from a study of shared clonotypes between healthy human individuals. Study-level findings and limits: Clonotypes shared by all four sorted-subset donors had higher generation probabilities than non-shared clonotypes.

With respect to this clone: Its matching antigen is unknown.

Researchers partitioned CD4+ cells into CD45RA+ naive and CD45RA-negative memory subsets. The assay was immunoSEQ multiplex PCR, and TCRdb's table has in-frame clones only and misses some. The sample lists roughly 1,100,000 clones, more than 65% seen once, with around 1.5% in the top ten. The sequence was collected from a man aged 18-30 years in good health. The material sequenced was memory CD4+ T cells sorted from blood. Subset given: CD45RA-negative fraction.

CDR3 nucleotides: TGTGCCAGCAGTGCACAGGGGGCGGGCAATGAGCAGTTCTTC. It yields the protein CASSAQGAGNEQFF. This chain joins TRBV28 and TRBJ2-1; 9 nucleotides align to TRBD1. V was pared by 5 bases and J by 6 bases, with 5 bases of the junction left unmatched. The CDR3 has 14 residues. Germline loops: CDR1 MDHEN, CDR2 SYDVKM.